This T cell receptor beta chain was obtained from a study of shared clonotypes between healthy human individuals. CDR3 length: 13 residues. In germline, CDR1 is GTSNPN, CDR2 SVGIG (reference sequence). Trimming removed 3 bases from V and 10 bases from J; junction bases left unmatched: 8. Profiling relied on immunoSEQ multiplex PCR, and the TCRdb table lists in-frame clones only, not all of them. Among fewer than 600,000 clones listed, over 60% were seen once. The receptor's source is a woman aged 40 to 50 in good health. Some clones in this sample may be carry-over from other donors' samples. The sample taken for sequencing was PBMCs. J is TRBJ1-4 and V is TRBV30, with 7 positions matching TRBD1. CDR3 in DNA: TGTGCCTGGAGGAGACAGGGTTTGTCAAAACTGTTTTTT. Residues: CAWRRQGLSKLFF.